This T cell receptor (beta chain) was found in a study of T cells after somatic rescue of genetic block. CDR3 size: 13 residues. The trim removed 3 bases at V and 3 bases at J, leaving 2 bases unmatched. Germline values: CDR1 GTSNPN, CDR2 SVGIG (reference sequence). The repertoire was sequenced with immunoSEQ multiplex PCR; TCRdb's copy has only in-frame clones and lacks some. The profile covers around 100,000 clones, with around 90% appearing a single time and approximately 1.3% taken by the ten largest. Sequencing input: peripheral blood mononuclear cells (PBMCs). This TCR derives from a young woman. The rearrangement links TRBV30 to TRBJ1-2, with 9 bases lining up with TRBD1. CDR3: CAWRGTGYYGYTF. The CDR3 DNA sequence: TGTGCCTGGAGGGGGACAGGGTACTATGGCTACACCTTC.